This T cell receptor (beta chain) is from a study of shared clonotypes between healthy human individuals. About the research overall: Donors consisted of two women and three men between 18 and 49.

Genomic DNA of unsorted samples came from tens of millions of PBMCs. Trimming pared 4 bases from V and 6 bases from J, leaving 9 bases between. The CDR3 has 12 residues. Looked up from germline, CDR1 is SGHRS and CDR2 is YFSETQ. Sequencing used immunoSEQ multiplex PCR; TCRdb keeps in-frame clones, though not all of them. The sample includes hundreds of thousands of clones, around 81% of them seen just once. In regard to this clone: Other DNA sequences in the same sample also yield this CDR3.

This receptor was identified in a woman aged 40-49 years in good health. Some clones in this sample may be carry-over from other donors' samples. V gene TRBV5-1 combines with J gene TRBJ2-3; possibly TRBD1 or TRBD2 for D (5 bases each). Sequenced: PBMCs. CDR3 sequence: CASSRDADTQYF. In nucleotides, the CDR3 is TGCGCCAGCAGCCGGGACGCTGATACGCAGTATTTT.